One and the same sample provided the 12 T cell receptor beta chains below, sequenced in a study of CD8+ T cells in alopecia areata (dated by TCRdb to the late 2010s). Library preparation used the immunoSEQ multiplex PCR assay. For TCR sequencing, RNA was extracted from every sample and reverse transcribed into cDNA to serve as template. Here the immuneACCESS table is served through TCRdb, limited to in-frame sequences with V and J called. Missing clones are a known gap in these copies; in checked studies unresolved V genes cover under half, and the rest lacks a known reason. Here the sample has about 110,000 clones; about 50% occur a single time. Jointly, the top ten make up around 23% of the sample. The specimen was NKG2D-low CD8+ T cells sorted from blood. What this sample's cell subset or site label stands for: sorted CD8+ NKG2D-low blood T cells. The receptors derive from a human donor with alopecia areata.

The gene calls are TRBV6-5 and TRBJ2-5; tentative D call: TRBD1 (5 bases). Germline CDR1 is MNHEY and CDR2 is SVGAGI. Trimming took off 7 bases at V and 3 bases at J, with 15 bases between the two ends. There are 14 residues in the CDR3. CDR3 bases: TGTGCCAGCACCAGCCTTCTAGGGGAAGAGACCCAGTACTTC. It codes for CASTSLLGEETQYF.

The V call is TRBV6-5, the J call TRBJ2-1; D is unresolved. Germline CDR1 reads MNHEY; CDR2 reads SVGAGI. The germline V and J ends were trimmed by 0 bases and 6 bases, with 3 bases remaining between them. There are 12 residues in the CDR3. CDR3 DNA sequence: TGTGCCAGCAGTTACTCGCGCAATGAGCAGTTCTTC. It yields the protein CASSYSRNEQFF.

The chain couples TRBV28 to TRBJ1-5, with no clear D. CDR3 size: 14 residues. Germline V gene lookup returns CDR1 MDHEN and CDR2 SYDVKM. Trimming shortened V by 6 bases and J by 0 bases, and 9 bases separated the two germline ends. The CDR3 DNA is TGTGCCAGCAGCCTATCGGATAGCAATCAGCCCCAGCATTTT. Protein sequence: CASSLSDSNQPQHF.

This rearrangement joins TRBV14 to TRBJ1-1; no reliable D call. The CDR3 has 12 amino acids. The V gene's germline CDR1 is SGHDN and CDR2 FVKESK. The germline V and J ends were trimmed by 4 bases and 4 bases, with 7 bases remaining between them. CDR3: CASSLLGTEAFF. The CDR3 coding sequence is TGTGCCAGCAGCCTCTTAGGCACTGAAGCTTTCTTT.

This chain joins TRBV27 and TRBJ2-7; possibly TRBD1 for D (9 bases). Between the trimmed V and J ends, which lost 4 bases and 3 bases, there was a span of 25 bases. The CDR3 runs to 18 residues. Germline CDR1 reads MNHEY; CDR2 reads SMNVEV (reference sequence). CDR3 protein: CASSYRGLSGSLNYEQYF. The CDR3 nucleotides read TGTGCCAGCAGTTACAGGGGGCTGAGCGGGAGCCTTAACTACGAGCAGTACTTC.

The V gene is TRBV9, the J gene TRBJ1-1, with unresolved D. The V gene lost 0 bases and the J gene lost 0 bases, with 9 bases spanning the gap. Germline CDR1 SGDLS, CDR2 YYNGEE. This CDR3 contains 15 residues. CDR3 DNA sequence: TGTGCCAGCAGCGTAGGTGGCAGGCTGAACACTGAAGCTTTCTTT. Translated: CASSVGGRLNTEAFF. The whole variable domain, remainder taken from reference TRBV9 and TRBJ1-1, is DSGVTQTPKHLITATGQRVTLRCSPRSGDLSVYWYQQSLDQGLQFLIQYYNGEERAKGNILERFSAQQFPDLHSELNLSSLELGDSALYFCASSVGGRLNTEAFFGQGTRLTVV.

The J gene is TRBJ1-1, the V gene TRBV29-1; the D gene is possibly TRBD1 (5 bases). The CDR3 contains 13 residues. The V gene's germline CDR1 is SQVTM and CDR2 ANQGSEA. Trimming left V 5 bases short and J 0 bases short, with 10 bases between. CDR3 DNA: TGCAGCGTTCAGTCAGGGATGAACACTGAAGCTTTCTTT. This translates into CSVQSGMNTEAFF. Combining the CDR3 with reference TRBV29-1 and TRBJ1-1 gives the whole variable domain SAVISQKPSRDICQRGTSLTIQCQVDSQVTMMFWYRQQPGQSLTLIATANQGSEATYESGFVIDKFPISRPNLTFSTLTVSNMSPEDSSIYLCSVQSGMNTEAFFGQGTRLTVV.

The CDR3 DNA is TGTGCCAGCAGGCTGGGAGGGGACACCGGGGAGCTGTTTTTT. Encoded protein: CASRLGGDTGELFF. J is TRBJ2-2 and V is TRBV27; TRBD2 aligns across 7 bases. The trim removed 6 bases at V and 3 bases at J, leaving 4 bases unmatched. This CDR3 region has 14 residues. The V gene's germline CDR1 is MNHEY and CDR2 SMNVEV (reference sequence).

This clone was counted once. This chain joins TRBV13 and TRBJ2-5, with 8 positions matching TRBD1. CDR1 and CDR2 (germline): PRHDT, FYEKMQ (reference sequence). V dropped 4 bases and J dropped 8; count of bases not matched to a gene: 9. CDR3 size: 14 residues. For the CDR3, the DNA is TGTGCCAGCAGCTCAACCTCGGGACAGGAAACCCAGTACTTC. Translated: CASSSTSGQETQYF.

The rearrangement joins TRBV29-1 to TRBJ2-1; D gene ambiguous. CDR1 and CDR2 from the germline V gene are SQVTM and ANQGSEA. The CDR3 runs 12 residues. Trimming stripped 6 bases from V and 1 base from J, with 7 bases between. The DNA for the CDR3 is TGCAGCGTGGCGGAATCCTACAATGAGCAGTTCTTC. Translating it yields CSVAESYNEQFF.

This chain joins TRBV7-9 and TRBJ2-7; D gene ambiguous. The germline CDR1 and CDR2 sequences are SEHNR and FQNEAQ (reference sequence). CDR3 length equals 13 residues. Trimming took 8 bases from V and 3 from J, leaving 14 bases between them. As DNA, the CDR3 is TGTGCCAGCCGCACCAGCAGCAACTACGAGCAGTACTTC. Protein sequence: CASRTSSNYEQYF.

The CDR3 region is CASRLSGSYNEQFF. The CDR3 nucleotides read TGTGCCAGCAGACTTAGCGGCTCCTACAATGAGCAGTTCTTC. The rearrangement links TRBV7-9 to TRBJ2-1; TRBD2 might be the D (6 bases). The germline gives CDR1 SEHNR, CDR2 FQNEAQ (reference sequence). The CDR3 is 14 residues long. Trimming removed 6 bases from V and 0 bases from J, with 9 bases in between.